Sequencing of this T cell receptor beta chain was carried out in a study of monozygotic twins with inflammatory bowel disease. Overall study results and limits: No repertoire similarity difference was seen between concordant and discordant twins; power was possibly limited. Reduced clonotype sharing with other individuals was observed in IBD patients relative to healthy twins, especially with disease activity.

As concerns this clonotype: Its antigen is still unknown.

There are 14 residues in the CDR3. The V gene's germline CDR1 is SGHTA and CDR2 FQGNSA. TCRdb derives one entry per CDR3 protein from the 5' RACE reads, leaving out DNA. The sample spans tens of thousands of distinct CDR3 sequences; the ten largest clones claim 5% to 6%. The clonotype originates from a human donor with ulcerative colitis or Crohn's disease, or a healthy co-twin of an affected twin (not recorded which). Sequenced sample: blood. The genes are TRBV7-2 and TRBJ2-5; the D call of TRBD2 rests on TCRdb alone, since no DNA is present to check it. The CDR3 protein is CASSLVGLQETQYF.